This TCR beta chain was captured in a study of T cells expressing NK-cell markers. Across the whole study: Sorted CD3+CD56-NKG2C+, CD3+CD56+NKG2C+ and CD3+CD56+NKG2C- T cells supplied the TCR beta repertoires. Findings and limits, study-wide: Top CD8+ clonotypes included the dominant CD3+CD56+NKG2C+ clonotypes in several donors.

TCR beta libraries carry UMIs added by 5'RACE template switching. TCRdb re-called the 5' RACE reads; one entry per CDR3 protein, DNA not given. This sample's table has 550,000 to 600,000 distinct CDR3 sequences. As concerns this clonotype: Antigen specificity is unknown.

Germline assignment: CDR1 SQVTM and CDR2 ANQGSEA. The CDR3 is made up of 14 amino acids. V gene TRBV29-1 combines with J gene TRBJ2-1; the D call from TCRdb, TRBD2, cannot be confirmed without DNA. The receptor was isolated from a man aged 18 to 35 in good health. Sequences were obtained from blood T cells: a sorted CD56 or NKG2C T cell subset, CD4+ or CD8+ T cells, or bulk PBMC T cells (not recorded which). The CDR3 here is CSVDTLAGYNEQFF.